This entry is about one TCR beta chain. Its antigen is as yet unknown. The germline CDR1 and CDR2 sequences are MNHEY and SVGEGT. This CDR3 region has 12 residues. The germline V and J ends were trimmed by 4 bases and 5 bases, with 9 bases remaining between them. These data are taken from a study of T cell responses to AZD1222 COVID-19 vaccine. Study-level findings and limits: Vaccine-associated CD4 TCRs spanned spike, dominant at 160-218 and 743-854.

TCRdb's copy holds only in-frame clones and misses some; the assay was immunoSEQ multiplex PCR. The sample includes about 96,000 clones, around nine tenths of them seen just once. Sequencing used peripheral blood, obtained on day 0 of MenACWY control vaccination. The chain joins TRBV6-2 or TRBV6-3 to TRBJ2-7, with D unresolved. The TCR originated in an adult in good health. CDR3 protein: CASSSLAHEQYF. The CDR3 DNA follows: TGTGCCAGCAGTTCGCTCGCCCACGAGCAGTACTTC.